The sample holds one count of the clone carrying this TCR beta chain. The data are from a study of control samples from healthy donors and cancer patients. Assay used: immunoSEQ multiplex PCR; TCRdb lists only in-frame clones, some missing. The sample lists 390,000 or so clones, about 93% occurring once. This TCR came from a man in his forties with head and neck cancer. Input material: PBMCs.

The CDR3 loop reads CASSPRGDSYNEQFF. The CDR3 region has the DNA TGTGCCAGCAGCCCGAGGGGTGACTCCTACAATGAGCAGTTCTTC. The V call is TRBV7-2, the J call TRBJ2-1; possibly TRBD1 or TRBD2 for D (5 bases each). The CDR3 consists of 15 residues. Germline CDR1 is SGHTA and CDR2 is FQGNSA. Trimming cost V 5 bases and J 0 bases, with 11 bases left between them.